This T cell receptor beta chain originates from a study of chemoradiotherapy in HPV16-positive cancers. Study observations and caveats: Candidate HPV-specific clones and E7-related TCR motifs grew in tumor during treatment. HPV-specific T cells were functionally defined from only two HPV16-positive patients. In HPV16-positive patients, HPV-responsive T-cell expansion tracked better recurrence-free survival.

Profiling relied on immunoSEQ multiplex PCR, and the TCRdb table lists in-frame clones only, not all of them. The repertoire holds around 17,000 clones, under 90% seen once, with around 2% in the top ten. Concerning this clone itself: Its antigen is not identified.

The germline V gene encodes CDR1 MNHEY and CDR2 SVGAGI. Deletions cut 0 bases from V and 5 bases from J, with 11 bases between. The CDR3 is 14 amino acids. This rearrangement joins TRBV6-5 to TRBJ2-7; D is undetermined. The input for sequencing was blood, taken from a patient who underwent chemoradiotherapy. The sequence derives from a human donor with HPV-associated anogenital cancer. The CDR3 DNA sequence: TGTGCCAGCAGTTACTCGAGTAGGGTCGACGAGCAGTACTTC. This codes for CASSYSSRVDEQYF.